This is a list of T cell receptor beta chains from one sample in a study of PD-L1 blockade in urothelial cancer. Assay: immunoSEQ multiplex PCR; the TCRdb copy retains only in-frame clones and omits some. The sample gives approximately 120,000 clones, 86% of which show up once; roughly 2.6% is in the top ten. Sequencing used PBMCs, obtained around atezolizumab (anti-PD-L1) treatment. These receptors all come from a man aged 45-65 years with urothelial cancer. Each CDR3 is given with its conserved first and last residue. D genes are given only for firm matches. Some rows have no size entry. The others give once, few or many, or a class for an expanded clone.

CASSVGGLADYSYNEQFF,TGTGCCAGCAGCGTAGGAGGTCTAGCGGATTACTCCTACAATGAGCAGTTCTTC,NA,18,TRBJ2-1,TRBD2,TRBV9
CASSTTGSGSHEQYF,TGTGCCAGCTCCACCACGGGTAGCGGGAGCCACGAGCAGTACTTC,NA,15,TRBJ2-7,TRBD2,TRBV18
CASSLRRDSTSYEQYF,TGTGCCAGCAGTTTAAGGCGGGACTCTACATCCTACGAGCAGTACTTC,NA,16,TRBJ2-7,NA,TRBV27
CASSPAGSTDTQYF,TGCGCCAGCAGCCCGGCAGGCAGCACAGATACGCAGTATTTT,NA,14,TRBJ2-3,NA,TRBV4-1
CASSQVSLAGGANTDTQYF,TGTGCCAGCAGCCAAGTATCCCTAGCGGGAGGTGCCAACACAGATACGCAGTATTTT,NA,19,TRBJ2-3,TRBD2,TRBV4-2
CSATPGGGNYNEQFF,TGCAGCGCGACACCCGGTGGCGGGAATTACAATGAGCAGTTCTTC,NA,15,TRBJ2-1,NA,TRBV29-1
CASSSHWAGNTEAFF,TGTGCCAGCAGTTCCCATTGGGCGGGGAACACTGAAGCTTTCTTT,NA,15,TRBJ1-1,NA,TRBV28
CASSIELQGAQHF,TGTGCCAGTAGTATCGAATTGCAGGGTGCCCAGCATTTT,many,13,TRBJ1-5,NA,TRBV19
CASNNLLAGANEQYF,TGTGCCAGCAACAACCTCCTAGCGGGAGCGAACGAGCAGTACTTC,NA,15,TRBJ2-7,TRBD2,TRBV7-2
CASTPTPDSPYEQYF,TGTGCCAGTACTCCAACCCCGGACTCTCCTTACGAGCAGTACTTC,NA,15,TRBJ2-7,NA,TRBV19
CASRNQGASNQPQHF,TGTGCCAGCAGAAACCAGGGGGCGAGCAATCAGCCCCAGCATTTT,NA,15,TRBJ1-5,TRBD1,TRBV6-1
CASSRSRDSIFQYF,TGTGCCAGCAGCCGTTCCCGGGACAGTATCTTTCAGTACTTC,NA,14,TRBJ2-4,TRBD1,TRBV5-4
CASSVLTGGGTEAFF,TGTGCCAGCAGCGTTCTGACAGGGGGCGGCACTGAAGCTTTCTTT,few,15,TRBJ1-1,TRBD1,TRBV9
CASSEGGSSYNSPLHF,TGTGCCAGCAGTGAGGGTGGGAGCTCCTATAATTCACCCCTCCACTTT,few,16,TRBJ1-6,NA,TRBV6-1
CASSTRSPSYQETQYF,TGCGCCAGCAGCACCCGGTCGCCCTCGTACCAAGAGACCCAGTACTTC,NA,16,TRBJ2-5,NA,TRBV5-1
CASSLSASGSPETQYF,TGCGCCAGCAGCCTCTCTGCTAGCGGGAGCCCAGAGACCCAGTACTTC,few,16,TRBJ2-5,TRBD2,TRBV4-1
CASSFSLANTGELFF,TGTGCCAGCAGTTTCAGTTTAGCCAACACCGGGGAGCTGTTTTTT,NA,15,TRBJ2-2,NA,TRBV28
CASSPLGGMAYEQYF,TGTGCCAGCAGCCCGCTCGGCGGGATGGCCTACGAGCAGTACTTC,NA,15,TRBJ2-7,NA,TRBV27